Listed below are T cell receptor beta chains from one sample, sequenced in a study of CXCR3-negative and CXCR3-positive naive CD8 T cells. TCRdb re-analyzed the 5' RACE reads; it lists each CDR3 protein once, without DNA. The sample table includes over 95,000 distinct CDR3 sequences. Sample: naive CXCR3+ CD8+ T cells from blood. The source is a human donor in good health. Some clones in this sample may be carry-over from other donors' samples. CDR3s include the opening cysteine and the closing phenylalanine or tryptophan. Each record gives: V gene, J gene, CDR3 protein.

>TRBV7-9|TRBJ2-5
CASRSGLGETQYF
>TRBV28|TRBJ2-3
CASNLLAGGETDTQYF
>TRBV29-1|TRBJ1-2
CSVEATGDYGYTF
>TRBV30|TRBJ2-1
CAWSVLGTSGGPAYNEQFF
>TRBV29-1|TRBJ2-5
CSASQLNQETQYF
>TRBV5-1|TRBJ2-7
CASSARTGSYEQYF
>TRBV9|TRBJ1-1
CASSVRSEQGTTEAFF
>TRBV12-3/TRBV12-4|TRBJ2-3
CASSRKGYGAGTDTQYF
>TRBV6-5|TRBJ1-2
CASSVTGTGYGYTF
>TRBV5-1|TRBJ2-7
CASSLVGGTGDHEQYF
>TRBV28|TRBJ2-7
CASSLHGIQYEQYF
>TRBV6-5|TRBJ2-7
CASSQGTSGRLYEQYF
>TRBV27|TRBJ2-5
CASSFGQGVADQYF
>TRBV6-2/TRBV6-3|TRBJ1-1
CASSYSGRTGLAPEAFF
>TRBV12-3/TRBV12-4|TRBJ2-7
CASSFYEDPTDYYEQYF
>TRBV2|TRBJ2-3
CASSEKPPRLGTQYF
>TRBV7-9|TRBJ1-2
CASSSPIRTGDGYTF
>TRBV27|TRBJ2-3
CASSSSGGYTDTQYF
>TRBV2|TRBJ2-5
CASSVLPWGQETQYF
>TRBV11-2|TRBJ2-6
CASSQNRDASSGANVLTF
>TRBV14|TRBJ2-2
CASSQFKTGSGELFF
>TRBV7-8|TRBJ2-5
CASSLWGTSGPTAQYF
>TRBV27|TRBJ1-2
CATHAPGQGNYGYTF
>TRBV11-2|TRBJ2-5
CASSLDRYLGETQYF
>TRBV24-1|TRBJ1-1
CATSDLTGRNTEAFF
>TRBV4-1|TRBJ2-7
CASSQEVAGGAYEQYF
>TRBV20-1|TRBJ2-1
CSARDRGSLFLFF
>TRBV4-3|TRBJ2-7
CASSDRGSYEQYF
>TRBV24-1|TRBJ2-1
CATSDPRLAGGNNEQFF
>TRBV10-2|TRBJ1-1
CASSMGSEAFF
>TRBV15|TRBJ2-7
CATSVRDRSTEQYF
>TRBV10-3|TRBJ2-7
CAISGALLAGGLYYEQYF
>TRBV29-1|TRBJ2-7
CSVDSGQGRHEQYF
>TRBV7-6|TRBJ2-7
CASSSGLRTESYEQYF
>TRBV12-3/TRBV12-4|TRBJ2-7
CASSPQAGGLLQYF
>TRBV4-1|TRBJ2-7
CASSREVTSGPSYEQYF
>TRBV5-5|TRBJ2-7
CASSLWTGGVEQYF
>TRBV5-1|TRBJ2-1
CASSQTSGGYNEQFF
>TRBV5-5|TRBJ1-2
CAIPEGNGYTF
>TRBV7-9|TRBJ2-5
CASSFRQEETQYF
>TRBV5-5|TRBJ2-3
CASSGLTDTQYF
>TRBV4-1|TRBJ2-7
CASSQDQGPYEQYF
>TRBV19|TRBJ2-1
CASSIEDSLINEQFF
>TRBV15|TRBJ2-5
CATSRESLPGETQYF
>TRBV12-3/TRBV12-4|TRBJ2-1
CASSVDQGSSYNEQFF
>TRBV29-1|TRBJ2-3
CSVTVAPDTQYF
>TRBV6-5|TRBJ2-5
CASSPSAGGETQYF
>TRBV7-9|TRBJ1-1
CASSPRAGHYGAFF
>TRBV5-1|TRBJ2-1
CASSRDRGPYNEQFF
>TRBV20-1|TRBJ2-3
CSASVRDYTDTQYF
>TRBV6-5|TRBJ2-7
CASSYSQGGEQYF
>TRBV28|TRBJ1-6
CASVTGESSPLHF
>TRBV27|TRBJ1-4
CASSLGVNEKLFF
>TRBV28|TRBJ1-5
CASTRESRGGQPQHF
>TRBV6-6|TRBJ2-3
CASSWTSAVPTDTQYF
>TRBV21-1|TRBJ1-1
CASSKGTGQTEAFF
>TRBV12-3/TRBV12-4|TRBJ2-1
CASYGGLLAGYPGQFF
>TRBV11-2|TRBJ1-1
CASSPGIRGPANTEAFF